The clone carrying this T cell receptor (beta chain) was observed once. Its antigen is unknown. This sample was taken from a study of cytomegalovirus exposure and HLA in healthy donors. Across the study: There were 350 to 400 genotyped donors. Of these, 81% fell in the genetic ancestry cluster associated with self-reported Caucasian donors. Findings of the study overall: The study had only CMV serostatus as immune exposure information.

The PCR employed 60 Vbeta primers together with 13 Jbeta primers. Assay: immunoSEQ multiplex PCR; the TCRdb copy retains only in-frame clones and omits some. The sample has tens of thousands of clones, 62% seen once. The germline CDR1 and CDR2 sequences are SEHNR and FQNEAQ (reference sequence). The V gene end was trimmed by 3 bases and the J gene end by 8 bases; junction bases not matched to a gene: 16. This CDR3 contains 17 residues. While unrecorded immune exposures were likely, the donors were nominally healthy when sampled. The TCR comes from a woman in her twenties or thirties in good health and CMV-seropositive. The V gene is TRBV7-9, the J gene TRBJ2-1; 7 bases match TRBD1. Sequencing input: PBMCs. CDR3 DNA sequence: TGTGCCAGCAGCTTCGGGCCCCTAGGGACAGCTGAGGATGAGCAGTTCTTC. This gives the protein CASSFGPLGTAEDEQFF.